This TCR beta chain was documented in a study of blood T cell repertoires in COVID-19 (dated by TCRdb to the early 2020s). About the investigation overall: The collaborator samples originated in the United States, Italy and Spain and spanned the acute and convalescent phases of COVID-19. The material from the prospective study consisted of cDNA or gDNA derived from T cells, B-cell-depleted T cells, or PBMCs. Deeply sampled blood TCRbeta repertoires from subjects exposed to, actively infected with, or recovered from COVID-19 were included in the dataset. The repertoires were released in a freely available public database intended as a resource for research on the immune response to SARS-CoV-2. The samples were drawn from two sources: the first 160 participants of the ongoing ImmuneRACE study, and approximately 1,300 subjects contributed by 6 global collaborators. The sample metadata nearly always contained a de-identified subject ID, COVID-19 status, age in years and sex. Where available, HLA class I and class II types were obtained from metadata supplied by the sample provider rather than from assay-based typing.

From a lookup of the germline V gene (reference sequence), CDR1 and CDR2 are SGHNT and YYREEE. Trimming removed 0 bases from V and 0 bases from J, leaving 9 bases between the germline ends. There are 16 amino acids in the CDR3, from cysteine to phenylalanine inclusive. The entry retains the CDR3 DNA only, 48 bases that are in frame from base 1. About this clone itself: No antigen is known for it. Base qualities are not at hand, and no much larger clone is one base apart.

TCRbeta CDR3 regions were amplified from genomic DNA by means of the immunoSEQ Assay, a bias-controlled multiplex PCR. Per the authors' processing: The number of nucleated cells in each sample was estimated from the amplification of reference gene primers within the assay. To quantify the absolute abundance of each unique TCRbeta CDR3 rearrangement, sequence reads were collapsed and filtered. For each sample, productive Simpson clonality was calculated by taking the square root of Simpson's diversity index across productive rearrangements. TCRdb provides this immuneACCESS table in a form limited to in-frame rearrangements. Some clones are lacking; in checked studies, under half of them reflect an unresolved V gene, and why the rest are absent is not known. The V and J calls and the clone size are those of that table, but D and trimming were determined from the DNA. Present in this sample are approximately 65,000 clones, roughly 92% of which were seen just once. Approximately 2.6% of the sample belongs to the ten largest clones.

General conclusions and limits of the study: Clinical and demographic metadata were provided uncurated, with the amount varying by source and participant.

The collaborating institutions used their own protocols to collect whole blood in K2EDTA tubes. For TCRbeta analysis, collaborator samples were shipped as frozen whole blood, as isolated PBMCs, or as DNA extracted from either sample type. The V and J segments used are TRBV5-4 and TRBJ2-2; the D segment could be TRBD1, given 5 matching bases. The clonotype originates from a man between 65 and 85 years old with active COVID-19. Specimen: peripheral blood. The sequenced DNA: TGTGCCAGCAGCTTGGTCGGCAGGGCGAACACCGGGGAGCTGTTTTTT. This encodes CASSLVGRANTGELFF.